What follows are 3 T cell receptor beta chains derived from one specimen sequenced in a study of cytomegalovirus exposure and HLA in healthy donors (dated by TCRdb to the late 2010s). Preparation of the library involved the immunoSEQ multiplex PCR assay. For the multiplex PCR, a mixture combining 60 forward primers for TCR Vbeta segments and 13 reverse primers for TCR Jbeta segments was used. TCRdb holds this immuneACCESS table with in-frame rearrangements only. Some clones are missing; in checked studies, unresolved V genes explain under half, and the rest has no known cause. The data table for this sample lists 200,000 to 250,000 clones. The ten largest clonotypes hold about 1% of the sample. The specimen was PBMCs. The receptors originated from a woman aged 25 to 39 in good health and CMV-seropositive.

This sequence joins TRBV7-2 and TRBJ2-1; D is unclear. This CDR3 region has 16 residues. The germline gives CDR1 SGHTA, CDR2 FQGNSA. Trimming removed 6 bases from V and 4 bases from J, with 19 bases in between. CDR3 amino acids: CASRPNYDPVYNEQFF. DNA of the CDR3: TGTGCCAGCAGACCAAACTACGACCCCGTATACAATGAGCAGTTCTTC.

The chain is built from TRBV29-1 and TRBJ1-5; 11 positions agree with TRBD1. The CDR3 covers 12 residues. J was trimmed by 8 bases and V by 7 bases; bases with no gene match: 4. Germline CDR1 SQVTM, CDR2 ANQGSEA. The CDR3 coding sequence is TGCAGCGCAAGGGACAGGGGGAAGCCCCAGCATTTT. Encoded protein: CSARDRGKPQHF.

This rearrangement joins TRBV7-2 to TRBJ1-2; perhaps TRBD1 as D (5 bases). CDR3 length: 13 amino acids. With 3 bases removed from V and 4 bases from J, the gap between germline ends came to 9 bases. Germline loops: CDR1 SGHTA, CDR2 FQGNSA. DNA of the CDR3: TGTGCCAGCAGCTTTGACAGTCGCTATGGCTACACCTTC. Encoded protein: CASSFDSRYGYTF.